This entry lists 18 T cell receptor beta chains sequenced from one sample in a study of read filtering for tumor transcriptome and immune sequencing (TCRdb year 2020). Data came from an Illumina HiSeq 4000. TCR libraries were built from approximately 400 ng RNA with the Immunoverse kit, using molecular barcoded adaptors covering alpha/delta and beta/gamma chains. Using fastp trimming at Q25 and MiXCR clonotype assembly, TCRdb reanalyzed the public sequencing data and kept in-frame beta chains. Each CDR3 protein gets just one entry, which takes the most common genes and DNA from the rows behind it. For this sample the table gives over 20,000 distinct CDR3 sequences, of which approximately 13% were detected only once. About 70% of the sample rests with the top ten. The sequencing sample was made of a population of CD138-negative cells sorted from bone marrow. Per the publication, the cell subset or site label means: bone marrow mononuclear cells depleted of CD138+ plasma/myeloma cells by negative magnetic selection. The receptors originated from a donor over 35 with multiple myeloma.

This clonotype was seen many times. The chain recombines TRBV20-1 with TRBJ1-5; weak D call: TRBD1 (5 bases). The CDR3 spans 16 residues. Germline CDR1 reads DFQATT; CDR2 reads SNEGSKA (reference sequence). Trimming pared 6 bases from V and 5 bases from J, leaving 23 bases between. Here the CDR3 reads CSARHPPGPVYQPQHF. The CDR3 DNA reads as TGCAGTGCCAGACATCCCCCGGGGCCTGTCTATCAGCCCCAGCATTTT.

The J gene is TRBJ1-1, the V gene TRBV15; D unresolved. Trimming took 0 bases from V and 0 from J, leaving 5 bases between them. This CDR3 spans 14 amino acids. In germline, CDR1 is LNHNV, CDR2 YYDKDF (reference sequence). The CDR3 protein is CATSRDEVNTEAFF. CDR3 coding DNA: TGTGCCACCAGCAGAGATGAGGTGAACACTGAAGCTTTCTTT.

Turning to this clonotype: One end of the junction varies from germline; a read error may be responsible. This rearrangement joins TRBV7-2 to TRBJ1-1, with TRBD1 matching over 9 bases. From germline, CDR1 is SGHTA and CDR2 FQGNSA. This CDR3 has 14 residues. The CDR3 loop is CACRTGGYGTEAFF. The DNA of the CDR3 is TGTGCCTGCAGAACAGGGGGCTACGGCACTGAAGCTTTCTTT.

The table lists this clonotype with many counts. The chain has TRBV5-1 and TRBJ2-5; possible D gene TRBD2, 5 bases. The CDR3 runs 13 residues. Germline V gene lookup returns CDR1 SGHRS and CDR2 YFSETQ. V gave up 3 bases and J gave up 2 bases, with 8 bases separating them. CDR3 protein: CASSSDWQETQYF. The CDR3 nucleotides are TGCGCCAGCAGCTCGGACTGGCAAGAGACCCAGTACTTC. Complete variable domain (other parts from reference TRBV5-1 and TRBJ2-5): KAGVTQTPRYLIKTRGQQVTLSCSPISGHRSVSWYQQTPGQGLQFLFEYFSETQRNKGNFPGRFSGRQFSNSRSEMNVSTLELGDSALYLCASSSDWQETQYFGPGTRLLVL.

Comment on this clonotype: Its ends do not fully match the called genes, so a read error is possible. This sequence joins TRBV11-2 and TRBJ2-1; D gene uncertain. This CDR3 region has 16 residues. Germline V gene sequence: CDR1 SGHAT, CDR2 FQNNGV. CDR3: CVSSLGLGGTYNEQFF. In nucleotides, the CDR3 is TGTGTCAGCAGCTTAGGTCTGGGCGGAACCTACAATGAGCAATTCTTC.

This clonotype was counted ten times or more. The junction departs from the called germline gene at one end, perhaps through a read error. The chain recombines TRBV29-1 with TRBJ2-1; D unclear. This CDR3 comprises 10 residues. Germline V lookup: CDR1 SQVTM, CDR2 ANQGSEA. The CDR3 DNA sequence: TGCAGCGTCGAGAACAATGAGCGGTTCTTC. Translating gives CSVENNERFF.

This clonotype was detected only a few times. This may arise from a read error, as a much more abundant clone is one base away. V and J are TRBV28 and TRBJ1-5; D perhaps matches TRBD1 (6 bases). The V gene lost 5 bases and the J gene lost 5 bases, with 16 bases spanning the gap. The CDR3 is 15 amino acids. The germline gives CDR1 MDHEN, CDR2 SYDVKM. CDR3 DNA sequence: TGTGCCAGCAGTCTCCGAAAGACAGGAGATCAGCCCCAGCATTTT. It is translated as CASSLRKTGDQPQHF.

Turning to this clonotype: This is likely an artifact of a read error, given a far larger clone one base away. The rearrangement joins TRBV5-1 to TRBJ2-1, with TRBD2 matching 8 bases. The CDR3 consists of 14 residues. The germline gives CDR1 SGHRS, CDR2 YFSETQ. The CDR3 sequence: CASSPGTRRVQQFF. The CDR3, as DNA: TGTGCCAGCAGCCCCGGGACTAGACGAGTACAGCAGTTCTTC.

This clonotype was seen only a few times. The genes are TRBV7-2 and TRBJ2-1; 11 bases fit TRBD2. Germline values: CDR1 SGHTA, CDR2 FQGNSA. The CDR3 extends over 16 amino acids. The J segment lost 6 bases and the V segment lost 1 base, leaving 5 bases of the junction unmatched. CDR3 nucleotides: TGTGCCAGCAGCTTAGGTGGGACTAGCGGATTCAATGAGCAGTTCTTC. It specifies CASSLGGTSGFNEQFF.

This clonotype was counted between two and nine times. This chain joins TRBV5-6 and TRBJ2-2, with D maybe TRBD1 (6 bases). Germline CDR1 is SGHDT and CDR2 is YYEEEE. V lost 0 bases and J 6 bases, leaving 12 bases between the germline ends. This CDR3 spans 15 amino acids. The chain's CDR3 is CASSLVTGRSGELFF. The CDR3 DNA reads TGTGCCAGCAGCTTGGTTACAGGGCGGTCCGGGGAGCTGTTTTTT.

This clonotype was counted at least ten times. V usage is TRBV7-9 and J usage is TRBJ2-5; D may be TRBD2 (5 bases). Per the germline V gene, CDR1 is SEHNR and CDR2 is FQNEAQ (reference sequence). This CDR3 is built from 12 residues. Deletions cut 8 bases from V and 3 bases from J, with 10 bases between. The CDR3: CASLTREETQYF. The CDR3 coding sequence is TGTGCCAGCCTTACTAGGGAAGAGACCCAGTACTTC.

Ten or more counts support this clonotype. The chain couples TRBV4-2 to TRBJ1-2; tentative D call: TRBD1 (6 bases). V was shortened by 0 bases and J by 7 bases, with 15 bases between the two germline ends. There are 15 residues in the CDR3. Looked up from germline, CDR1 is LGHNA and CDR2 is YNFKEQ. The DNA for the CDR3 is TGTGCCAGCAGCCAAGAGTATGCACAGGGAGGTGGCTACACCTTC. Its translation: CASSQEYAQGGGYTF.

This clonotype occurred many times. The CDR3 DNA is TGCGCCAGCAGCCCGTCGAGAGATACGCAGTATTTT. Its protein product is CASSPSRDTQYF. The J gene is TRBJ2-3, the V gene TRBV5-1; D is unclear. V was cut by 4 bases and J by 5 bases, with 8 bases left in between. The germline gives CDR1 SGHRS, CDR2 YFSETQ. The CDR3 length is 12 residues.

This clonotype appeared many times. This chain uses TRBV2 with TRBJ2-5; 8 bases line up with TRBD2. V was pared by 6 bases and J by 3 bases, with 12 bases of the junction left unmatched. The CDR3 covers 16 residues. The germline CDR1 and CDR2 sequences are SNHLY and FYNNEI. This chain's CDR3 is CASREGTGGPEETQYF. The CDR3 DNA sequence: TGTGCCAGCAGAGAGGGGACGGGAGGGCCTGAAGAGACCCAGTACTTC.

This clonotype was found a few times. The CDR3 reads CASSQDYDSNQPQHF. CDR3 nucleotides: TGTGCCAGCAGCCAAGACTATGATAGCAATCAGCCCCAGCATTTT. The rearrangement joins TRBV3-1 to TRBJ1-5; D uncertain. Germline CDR1 reads LGHDT; CDR2 reads YNNKEL (reference sequence). This CDR3 has 15 residues. V was shortened by 0 bases and J by 0 bases, with 6 bases between the two germline ends.

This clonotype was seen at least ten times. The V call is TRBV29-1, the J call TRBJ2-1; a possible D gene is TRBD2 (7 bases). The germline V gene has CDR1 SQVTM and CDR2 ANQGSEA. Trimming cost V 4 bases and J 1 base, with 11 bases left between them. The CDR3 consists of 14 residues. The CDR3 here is CSVGGGPSYNEQFF. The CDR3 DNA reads TGCAGCGTTGGGGGGGGGCCGTCCTACAATGAGCAGTTCTTC.

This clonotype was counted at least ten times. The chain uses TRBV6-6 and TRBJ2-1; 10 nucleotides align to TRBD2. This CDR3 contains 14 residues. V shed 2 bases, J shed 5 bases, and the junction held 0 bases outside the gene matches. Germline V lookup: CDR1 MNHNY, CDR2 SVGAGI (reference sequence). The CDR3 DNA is TGTGCCAGCAGTTACGGACTAGCGGACAATGAGCAGTTCTTC. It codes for CASSYGLADNEQFF.

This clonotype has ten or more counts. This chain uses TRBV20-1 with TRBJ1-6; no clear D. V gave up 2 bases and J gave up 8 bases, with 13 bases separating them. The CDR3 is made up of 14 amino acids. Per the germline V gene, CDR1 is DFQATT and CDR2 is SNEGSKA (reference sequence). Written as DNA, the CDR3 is TGCAGTGCTAGACACGGTAGAGTCGATTCACCCCTCCACTTT. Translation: CSARHGRVDSPLHF.